This T cell receptor (beta chain) is drawn from a study of blood T cells in healthy people across ages. Whole-study context: Template switching picked up about one barcoded beta molecule for each two T cells. Overall study results and limits: Calculation of diversity from one million T cells yielded estimates considered to be underestimates.

A word on this clonotype: Its cognate antigen is unknown.

Germline V gene lookup returns CDR1 SGHDT and CDR2 YYEEEE. The CDR3 spans 17 residues. The trim removed 1 base at V and 8 bases at J, leaving 14 bases unmatched. Sample-barcoded 5' priming and a J-beta primer mix drove a second PCR of roughly 6 to 12 cycles. MiXCR, applied by TCRdb to the 5' RACE reads, yields one record per CDR3 protein. The sample contains roughly 680,000 distinct CDR3 sequences, more than 45% of which appear only once. The sequence came from a woman aged 80 or older in good health. V gene TRBV5-6 combines with J gene TRBJ2-1; 8 bases are a match to TRBD2. The sequenced sample was blood. The CDR3 sequence: CASSLLGPGLVIHEQFF. The CDR3 region has the DNA TGTGCCAGCAGCTTGTTGGGTCCGGGACTAGTCATACATGAGCAGTTCTTC.